The 26 T cell receptor beta chains presented below share a single source sample, sequenced in a study of blood T cell repertoires in COVID-19. Only in-frame clones appear in the TCRdb table, and some are missing; sequencing was by immunoSEQ multiplex PCR. The sample lists 300,000 to 450,000 clones, around 85% occurring once. Sample: peripheral blood. These receptors all come from a woman under 30 with acute or convalescent COVID-19.

CDR3 residues: CASSRDRDGANVLTF. The CDR3 coding sequence is TGTGCCAGTAGTAGGGACAGGGATGGGGCCAACGTCCTGACTTTC. This chain connects TRBV19 to TRBJ2-6, with TRBD1 matching over 9 bases. The trim removed 4 bases at V and 3 bases at J, leaving 1 base unmatched. The CDR3 has 15 amino acids. Germline V gene data show CDR1 as LNHDA and CDR2 as SQIVND (reference sequence).

The chain carries TRBV5-4 and TRBJ1-1; TRBD1 agrees at 7 bases. Germline V CDR1 and CDR2: SGHNT, YYREEE (reference sequence). CDR3 length: 15 residues. Germline trimming cut 4 bases from V and 2 bases from J; bases unmatched to any gene: 8. CDR3 sequence (DNA): TGTGCCAGCAGCCGGGACAGTACTATAAACACTGAAGCTTTCTTT. Amino acid sequence: CASSRDSTINTEAFF.

The rearrangement joins TRBV6-5 to TRBJ1-5; 7 nucleotides line up with TRBD1. Germline lookup yields CDR1 MNHEY and CDR2 SVGAGI. The CDR3 sequence is 14 residues long. V gave up 6 bases and J gave up 2 bases; unmatched junction bases: 4. The CDR3 bases are TGTGCCAGCAGGGGGACAGCGGGCAATCAGCCCCAGCATTTT. Amino acids: CASRGTAGNQPQHF.

This rearrangement joins TRBV18 to TRBJ2-6; D may be TRBD1 (5 bases). V was clipped by 4 bases and J by 0 bases, with 10 bases between them. This CDR3 is 16 amino acids long. The germline V gene encodes CDR1 KGHSH and CDR2 LQKENI. CDR3 amino acids: CASSLTGLSGANVLTF. The CDR3 nucleotides are TGTGCCAGCTCACTCACAGGCCTCTCTGGGGCCAACGTCCTGACTTTC.

J is TRBJ1-2 and V is TRBV30; D possibly corresponds to TRBD1 (5 bases). This CDR3 contains 13 residues. The V and J ends lost 6 bases and 8 bases respectively, with 19 bases between them. CDR1 is GTSNPN, CDR2 SVGIG, per germline (reference sequence). This CDR3 reads CACTPERDFGYTF. The CDR3 region has the DNA TGTGCCTGCACGCCCGAGAGGGACTTCGGCTACACCTTC.

The V gene is TRBV14, the J gene TRBJ1-2; the match to TRBD1 covers 7 bases. The CDR3 has 14 amino acids. Per germline, CDR1 SGHDN and CDR2 FVKESK. V shed 0 bases and J 6 bases; nucleotides not matched to a gene: 4. The CDR3 here is CASSQEGGQNGYTF. CDR3 in DNA: TGTGCCAGCAGCCAAGAAGGGGGACAGAATGGCTACACCTTC.

The rearrangement links TRBV5-1 to TRBJ1-1; 8 nucleotides agree with TRBD1. From germline, CDR1 is SGHRS and CDR2 YFSETQ. The ends lost 4 bases at V and 2 bases at J; junction bases unmatched: 7. The CDR3 loop spans 15 amino acids. For the CDR3, the DNA is TGCGCCAGCAGCATTGGGACAGGCCCTAACACTGAAGCTTTCTTT. Protein sequence: CASSIGTGPNTEAFF.

This clone showed up just once. The chain carries TRBV7-3 and TRBJ1-1; no definite D call. V gave up 0 bases and J gave up 4 bases, with 12 bases separating them. CDR1 is SGHTA and CDR2 is FQGTGA in the germline V gene. The CDR3 length is 15 residues. The CDR3, as DNA: TGTGCCAGCAGCTTAACTCGGGCGGGAGGCACTGAAGCTTTCTTT. Amino acid sequence: CASSLTRAGGTEAFF.

The V gene is TRBV7-6, the J gene TRBJ2-7; weak D call: TRBD2 (6 bases). V lost 5 bases and J lost 6, with 11 bases in between. The CDR3 totals 12 residues. Germline assignment: CDR1 SGHVS and CDR2 FNYEAQ. CDR3 in amino acids: CASSQAGTEQYF. DNA of the CDR3: TGTGCCAGCAGCCAGGCGGGGACCGAGCAGTACTTC.

This chain joins TRBV3-1 (or the pseudogene TRBV3-2) and TRBJ1-4; tentative D call: TRBD1 (5 bases). Trimming pared 0 bases from V and 11 bases from J, leaving 10 bases between. CDR3 length: 13 residues. Germline V gene sequence: CDR1 LGHDT, CDR2 YNNKEL (reference sequence). CDR3 coding DNA: TGTGCCAGCAGCCAAGATATGGAGGGGAAACTGTTTTTT. It translates to CASSQDMEGKLFF.

This clone was detected a few times. The V and J genes are TRBV9 and TRBJ1-1; 8 positions match TRBD1. The CDR3 length is 15 residues. Germline V gives CDR1 SGDLS, CDR2 YYNGEE. J gave up 1 base and V 4 bases, and 6 bases lay outside the gene matches. The CDR3 here is CASSPGGTGNTEAFF. The CDR3 DNA reads as TGTGCCAGCAGCCCAGGAGGGACAGGGAACACTGAAGCTTTCTTT.

The chain is built from TRBV14 and TRBJ2-7; tentatively, D is TRBD2 (5 bases). V was trimmed by 4 bases and J by 3 bases, leaving 10 bases between them. CDR1 and CDR2 from the germline V gene are SGHDN and FVKESK. The CDR3 contains 13 residues. DNA of the CDR3: TGTGCCAGCAGCCCGACTACCTTCTACGAGCAGTACTTC. This translates into CASSPTTFYEQYF.

This chain links TRBV5-8 with TRBJ1-5; D possibly corresponds to TRBD1 (6 bases). CDR3 length equals 19 residues. V gave up 3 bases and J gave up 0 bases, with 22 bases separating them. CDR1 is SGHTS, CDR2 YDEGEE, per germline. CDR3 DNA: TGTGCCAGCAGCTCGCCCCGGGACAAGTATCCTTATAGCAATCAGCCCCAGCATTTT. This translates into CASSSPRDKYPYSNQPQHF. Together with reference TRBV5-8 and TRBJ1-5, the CDR3 gives the full variable domain: EAGVTQSPTHLIKTRGQQATLRCSPISGHTSVYWYQQALGLGLQFLLWYDEGEERNRGNFPPRFSGRQFPNYSSELNVNALELEDSALYLCASSSPRDKYPYSNQPQHFGDGTRLSIL.

J is TRBJ2-1 and V is TRBV7-8; a weak D match, TRBD1 (6 bases). CDR1 and CDR2 from the germline V gene are SGHVS and FQNEAQ. Trimming left V 5 bases short and J 5 bases short, with 10 bases between. CDR3 size: 13 residues. CDR3 amino acids: CASSTHRDNEQFF. CDR3 in DNA: TGTGCCAGCAGCACCCACAGGGACAATGAGCAGTTCTTC.

The chain employs TRBV5-1 and TRBJ2-1, with D perhaps TRBD2 (6 bases). The CDR3 loop spans 16 amino acids. V was clipped by 2 bases and J by 0 bases, with 12 bases between them. The germline V gene encodes CDR1 SGHRS and CDR2 YFSETQ. CDR3 residues: CASSFLSGPSYNEQFF. The DNA of the CDR3 is TGCGCCAGCAGCTTTCTCAGCGGGCCCTCCTACAATGAGCAGTTCTTC. The full variable domain, in which reference TRBV5-1 and TRBJ2-1 provide the parts outside the CDR3, is KAGVTQTPRYLIKTRGQQVTLSCSPISGHRSVSWYQQTPGQGLQFLFEYFSETQRNKGNFPGRFSGRQFSNSRSEMNVSTLELGDSALYLCASSFLSGPSYNEQFFGPGTRLTVL.

The gene calls are TRBV13 and TRBJ2-3; D is unclear. This CDR3 is built from 14 residues. Germline V gives CDR1 PRHDT, CDR2 FYEKMQ (reference sequence). V was clipped by 0 bases and J by 6 bases, with 10 bases between them. The CDR3 DNA reads TGTGCCAGCAGCTTAGGGAGAGCTACGGATACGCAGTATTTT. Amino acids: CASSLGRATDTQYF.

The rearrangement links TRBV15 to TRBJ2-1; D possibly corresponds to TRBD2 (5 bases). The CDR3 contains 13 residues. Germline-derived CDR1 and CDR2 are LNHNV and YYDKDF (reference sequence). Trimming pared 8 bases from V and 9 bases from J, leaving 17 bases between. This CDR3 reads CATQEVSGSEQFF. DNA of the CDR3: TGTGCCACCCAGGAGGTATCGGGCAGTGAGCAGTTCTTC. The full variable domain, completed using reference TRBV15 and TRBJ2-1, is DAMVIQNPRYQVTQFGKPVTLSCSQTLNHNVMYWYQQKSSQAPKLLFHYYDKDFNNEADTPDNFQSRRPNTSFCFLDIRSPGLGDTAMYLCATQEVSGSEQFFGPGTRLTVL.

In nucleotides, the CDR3 is TGTGCCAGTAGTGGAGGAGCTAACTATGGCTACACCTTC. This sequence encodes CASSGGANYGYTF. V and J are TRBV19 and TRBJ1-2; D call uncertain. Trimming took off 5 bases at V and 0 bases at J, with 7 bases between the two ends. This CDR3 has 13 amino acids. Germline CDR1 LNHDA, CDR2 SQIVND (reference sequence). Together with reference TRBV19 and TRBJ1-2, the CDR3 gives the full variable domain: DGGITQSPKYLFRKEGQNVTLSCEQNLNHDAMYWYRQDPGQGLRLIYYSQIVNDFQKGDIAEGYSVSREKKESFPLTVTSAQKNPTAFYLCASSGGANYGYTFGSGTRLTVV.

V gene TRBV5-6 combines with J gene TRBJ2-7, with D maybe TRBD1 (6 bases). The germline CDR1 and CDR2 sequences are SGHDT and YYEEEE. Trimming pared 4 bases from V and 5 bases from J, leaving 19 bases between. The CDR3 is made up of 15 amino acids. Here the CDR3 reads CASSTPGTYAHEQYF. In nucleotides, the CDR3 is TGTGCCAGCAGCACACCCGGGACATATGCCCACGAGCAGTACTTC.

The genes are TRBV7-2 and TRBJ2-1, with no clear D. V was clipped by 1 base and J by 8 bases, with 12 bases between them. Per germline, CDR1 SGHTA and CDR2 FQGNSA. CDR3 length: 14 residues. The CDR3 is CASSLDPGWDEQFF. DNA for the CDR3: TGTGCCAGCAGCTTAGACCCAGGTTGGGATGAGCAGTTCTTC.

The V gene is TRBV4-1, the J gene TRBJ1-1, with D possibly matching TRBD1 (6 bases). The germline gives CDR1 MGHRA, CDR2 YSYEKL. The CDR3 consists of 18 residues. The ends were cut back, 4 bases at V and 1 base at J, with 22 bases in the middle. The CDR3 loop reads CASSPRWAQGPANTEAFF. CDR3 DNA: TGCGCCAGCAGCCCCCGTTGGGCCCAGGGGCCCGCGAACACTGAAGCTTTCTTT.

This chain uses TRBV12-5 with TRBJ2-5; D not certain. The CDR3 consists of 11 residues. V lost 6 bases to trimming and J lost 5 bases, with 7 bases between them. CDR1 is LGHNT and CDR2 is FRNRAP in the germline V gene. CDR3 DNA sequence: TGTGCTAGTGGCTTCGGGGAGACCCAGTACTTC. Protein product: CASGFGETQYF.

The J gene is TRBJ1-2, the V gene TRBV6-5; a weak D match, TRBD1 (6 bases). CDR1 and CDR2 (germline): MNHEY, SVGAGI. The CDR3 consists of 16 residues. V shed 1 base and J shed 1 base, with 13 bases lying between them. CDR3 sequence reads: CASSYFSGQSNYGYTF. CDR3 coding DNA: TGTGCCAGCAGTTACTTTTCTGGACAGAGTAACTATGGCTACACCTTC.

The chain couples TRBV5-1 to TRBJ2-3; 7 bases line up with TRBD1. Trimming at V came to 7 bases and at J to 1 base, leaving 6 bases not matched to a gene. Germline lookup yields CDR1 SGHRS and CDR2 YFSETQ. This CDR3 is 14 amino acids long. The CDR3 loop reads CASRQGDRTDTQYF. CDR3 nucleotide sequence: TGCGCCAGCCGTCAGGGGGACCGCACAGATACGCAGTATTTT.

This chain uses TRBV3-1 (or the pseudogene TRBV3-2) with TRBJ2-3; TRBD2 agrees at 10 bases. Germline assignment: CDR1 LGHDT and CDR2 YNNKEL (reference sequence). Trimming removed 2 bases from V and 8 bases from J; junction bases left unmatched: 10. CDR3 size: 16 residues. Here the CDR3 DNA reads TGTGCCAGCAGCCAAATATGGACTAGCGGAGGAGGTACGCAGTATTTT. This gives the protein CASSQIWTSGGGTQYF.

This sequence joins TRBV3-1 (or the pseudogene TRBV3-2) and TRBJ2-5; D is perhaps TRBD1 (6 bases). V lost 8 bases and J 4 bases, leaving 11 bases between the germline ends. This CDR3 is 12 amino acids long. Germline lookup yields CDR1 LGHDT and CDR2 YNNKEL (reference sequence). The CDR3 DNA sequence: TGTGCCAGCGAGGACAGCCCAGAGACCCAGTACTTC. Protein product: CASEDSPETQYF.